One and the same sample provided the 15 T cell receptor beta chains below, sequenced in a study of shared clonotypes between healthy human individuals. CD45RO-negative, CCR7-positively selected cells formed the naive CD8 fraction, excluding terminally differentiated effector memory CD45RA+ cells. Using immunoSEQ multiplex PCR, the repertoire was profiled, and TCRdb retains in-frame clones only, with some absent. The sample includes some 630,000 clones, approximately 96% of them seen just once. Material: naive CD8+ T cells sorted from blood. The receptors stem from a woman aged 25-40 years in good health.

This clone was seen a single time. This chain connects TRBV4-1 to TRBJ2-7, with 12 bases matching TRBD2. Germline CDR1 reads MGHRA; CDR2 reads YSYEKL. Germline trimming cut 4 bases from V and 4 bases from J; bases unmatched to any gene: 11. This CDR3 is built from 17 residues. CDR3 amino acids: CASSPRLAGVQSYEQYF. The CDR3 bases are TGCGCCAGCAGCCCCCGACTAGCGGGAGTTCAAAGTTACGAGCAGTACTTC.

Turning to this clone: Other DNA sequences of this sample code for an identical CDR3. The chain has TRBV27 and TRBJ2-1; 11 bases match TRBD2. Germline CDR1 reads MNHEY; CDR2 reads SMNVEV (reference sequence). The CDR3 sequence is 13 residues long. Unmatched junction bases numbered 1, after V lost 9 bases and J lost 3 bases. The CDR3 region is CASSGRVYNEQFF. CDR3 DNA: TGTGCCAGTAGCGGGAGGGTCTACAATGAGCAGTTCTTC.

This clone was detected only once. V and J are TRBV4-1 and TRBJ2-1; 10 bases are a match to TRBD2. The V and J ends lost 5 bases and 5 bases, in that order; junction bases with no gene match: 9. The length of the CDR3 is 16 residues. Germline CDR1 reads MGHRA; CDR2 reads YSYEKL. This CDR3 is CASSVYLAGVHNEQFF. The CDR3, as DNA: TGCGCCAGCAGCGTTTATCTAGCGGGAGTCCACAATGAGCAGTTCTTC.

This clone was recorded once. The rearrangement joins TRBV19 to TRBJ2-7; D remains unclear. CDR3 length: 19 amino acids. CDR1 is LNHDA and CDR2 is SQIVND in the germline V gene (reference sequence). The V end lost 5 bases, the J end lost 5 bases, and 31 bases lay between the germline ends. The CDR3 protein is CASSPRTDYFIAVGNEQYF. The CDR3 DNA reads TGTGCCAGTAGTCCCCGGACGGATTATTTTATCGCGGTGGGAAACGAGCAGTACTTC.

The gene calls are TRBV25-1 and TRBJ1-2; no definite D call. V was pared by 5 bases and J by 3 bases, with 10 bases between. The CDR3 sequence is 13 residues long. Germline CDR1 is MGHDK and CDR2 is SYGVNS. Here the CDR3 reads CASSPGWHYGYTF. DNA for the CDR3: TGTGCCAGCAGTCCCGGCTGGCACTATGGCTACACCTTC.

The rearrangement uses TRBV6-5 and TRBJ1-5; 8 bases agree with TRBD1. Trimming cost V 2 bases and J 7 bases; bases outside gene matches: 1. This CDR3 has 13 amino acids. Germline CDR1 MNHEY, CDR2 SVGAGI. As DNA, the CDR3 is TGTGCCAGCAGTTACAACAGGGGGCAGCCCCAGCATTTT. Protein: CASSYNRGQPQHF.

The CDR3 bases are TGTGCCAGCAGCCCGGGACAGGGCCACAATGAGCAGTTCTTC. Protein sequence: CASSPGQGHNEQFF. The V call is TRBV28, the J call TRBJ2-1, with 9 bases that match TRBD1. The CDR3 contains 14 residues. J gave up 5 bases and V 6 bases, and 5 bases lay outside the gene matches. The V gene's germline CDR1 is MDHEN and CDR2 SYDVKM.

This clone is a singleton in its sample. CDR3 DNA sequence: TGCGCCAGCAGCCAAAACCTTGAGACTAGCGGCTACGAGCAGTACTTC. Protein product: CASSQNLETSGYEQYF. This chain uses TRBV4-1 with TRBJ2-5, with 9 bases that match TRBD2. Near its end, the DNA agrees better with TRBJ2-7, so the J call may be wrong. Germline V gene sequence: CDR1 MGHRA, CDR2 YSYEKL. The CDR3 totals 16 residues.

V gene TRBV28 combines with J gene TRBJ1-1; tentatively, D is TRBD1 (5 bases). Trimming took off 6 bases at V and 7 bases at J, with 18 bases between the two ends. This CDR3 contains 14 residues. CDR1 and CDR2 from the germline V gene are MDHEN and SYDVKM. The CDR3 sequence: CASRIEGLGGEAFF. The CDR3 nucleotides are TGTGCCAGCAGAATAGAGGGGCTGGGGGGTGAAGCTTTCTTT. Supplemented by reference TRBV28 and TRBJ1-1, the full variable domain reads DVKVTQSSRYLVKRTGEKVFLECVQDMDHENMFWYRQDPGLGLRLIYFSYDVKMKEKGDIPEGYSVSREKKERFSLILESASTNQTSMYLCASRIEGLGGEAFFGQGTRLTVV.

This chain links TRBV19 with TRBJ2-1; TRBD2 matches 8 bases. Germline CDR1 reads LNHDA; CDR2 reads SQIVND (reference sequence). This CDR3 has 16 residues. After removal of 3 bases from V and 4 bases from J, the junction contained 8 bases not matched to a gene. CDR3 sequence reads: CASSIPSSGPYNEQFF. CDR3 nucleotides: TGTGCCAGTAGTATCCCGTCTAGCGGGCCTTACAATGAGCAGTTCTTC.

The chain employs TRBV6-5 and TRBJ1-2; D is uncertain. The germline V gene encodes CDR1 MNHEY and CDR2 SVGAGI. The CDR3 totals 16 residues. Trimming cost V 2 bases and J 3 bases, with 16 bases left between them. The CDR3 spells CASSYHSTETYYGYTF. CDR3 nucleotide sequence: TGTGCCAGCAGTTACCACTCGACCGAAACCTACTATGGCTACACCTTC.

The rearrangement joins TRBV30 to TRBJ2-3; TRBD1 matches 7 bases. In germline, CDR1 is GTSNPN, CDR2 SVGIG (reference sequence). CDR3 length: 15 residues. With 0 bases clipped from V and 0 bases from J, the junction kept 3 bases outside the gene matches. The CDR3 DNA is TGTGCCTGGAGTGTACAAGGGGGCAGCACAGATACGCAGTATTTT. It encodes CAWSVQGGSTDTQYF.

The chain is built from TRBV7-7 and TRBJ1-2; D not certain. This CDR3 is built from 13 residues. CDR1 is SSHAT and CDR2 is FNYEAQ in the germline V gene (reference sequence). Deletions cut 5 bases from V and 3 bases from J, with 10 bases between. The CDR3 DNA reads TGTGCCAGCAGCCCCGGGCCGGACTATGGCTACACCTTC. Its translation: CASSPGPDYGYTF. The full variable domain, in which reference TRBV7-7 and TRBJ1-2 provide the parts outside the CDR3, is GAGVSQSPRYKVTKRGQDVTLRCDPISSHATLYWYQQALGQGPEFLTYFNYEAQPDKSGLPSDRFSAERPEGSISTLTIQRTEQRDSAMYRCASSPGPDYGYTFGSGTRLTVV.

The CDR3 coding sequence is TGTGCCAGCAGCCCCAGGACAGGACAAGAGACCCAGTACTTC. It translates to CASSPRTGQETQYF. The J gene is TRBJ2-5, the V gene TRBV27; 7 positions match TRBD1. The germline CDR1 and CDR2 sequences are MNHEY and SMNVEV (reference sequence). V was pared by 6 bases and J by 2 bases, with 6 bases of the junction left unmatched. The CDR3 totals 14 residues.

The chain carries TRBV5-1 and TRBJ1-2; D gene uncertain. Germline V gene sequence: CDR1 SGHRS, CDR2 YFSETQ. The CDR3 spans 13 residues. V was pared by 0 bases and J by 1 base, with 4 bases between. DNA for the CDR3: TGCGCCAGCAGCTTGGGGGGTAACTATGGCTACACCTTC. Encoded protein: CASSLGGNYGYTF.